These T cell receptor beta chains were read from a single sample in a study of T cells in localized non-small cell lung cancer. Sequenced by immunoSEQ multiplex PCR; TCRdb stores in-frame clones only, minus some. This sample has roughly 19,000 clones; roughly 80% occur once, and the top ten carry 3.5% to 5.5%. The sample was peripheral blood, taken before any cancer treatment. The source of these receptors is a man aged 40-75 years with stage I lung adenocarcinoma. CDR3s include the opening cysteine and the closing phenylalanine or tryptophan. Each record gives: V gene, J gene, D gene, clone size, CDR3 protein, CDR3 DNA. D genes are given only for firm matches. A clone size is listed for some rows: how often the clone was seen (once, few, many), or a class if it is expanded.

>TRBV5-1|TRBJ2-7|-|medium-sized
CASSPGSRGTIEQYF
TGCGCCAGCAGCCCGGGAAGCAGGGGAACCATCGAGCAGTACTTC
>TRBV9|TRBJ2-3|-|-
CASRPSGTDTQYF
TGTGCCAGCAGACCAAGTGGCACAGATACGCAGTATTTT
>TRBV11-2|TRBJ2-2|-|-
CASSLAGMEAGELFF
TGTGCCAGCAGCTTAGCGGGGATGGAAGCCGGGGAGCTGTTTTTT
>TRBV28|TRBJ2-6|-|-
CASSFITGGLSGANVLTF
TGTGCCAGCAGTTTTATAACGGGGGGCCTCTCTGGGGCCAACGTCCTGACTTTC
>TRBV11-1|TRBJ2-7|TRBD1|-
CASSSRDRGAYEQYF
TGTGCCAGCAGCTCCCGGGACAGGGGAGCCTACGAGCAGTACTTC
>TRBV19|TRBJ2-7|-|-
CASSLDRHEDYEQYF
TGTGCCAGTAGCCTCGACAGGCATGAGGACTACGAGCAGTACTTC
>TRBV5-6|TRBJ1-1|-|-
CASSGGGTEAFF
TGTGCCAGCAGCGGAGGGGGGACTGAAGCTTTCTTT
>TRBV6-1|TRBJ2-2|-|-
CASRGENTGELFF
TGTGCCAGCAGAGGAGAGAACACCGGGGAGCTGTTTTTT
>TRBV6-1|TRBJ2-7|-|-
CASSDRAGAYEQYF
TGTGCCAGCAGCGATAGGGCGGGGGCGTACGAGCAGTACTTC
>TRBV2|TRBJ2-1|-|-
CASRGGIDEQFF
TGTGCCAGCAGGGGCGGGATAGATGAGCAGTTCTTC
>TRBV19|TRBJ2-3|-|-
CASSLLDGSTQYF
TGTGCCAGTAGTTTGTTGGACGGGAGTACGCAGTATTTT
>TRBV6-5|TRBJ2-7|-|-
CASSYRGAYEQYF
TGTGCCAGCAGTTACCGGGGTGCCTACGAGCAGTACTTC
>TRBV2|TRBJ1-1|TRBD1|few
CASSTGGNTEAFF
TGTGCCAGCAGCACAGGGGGGAACACTGAAGCTTTCTTT
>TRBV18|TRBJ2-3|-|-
CASSEGSADTQYF
TGTGCCAGCTCAGAGGGGAGCGCAGATACGCAGTATTTT
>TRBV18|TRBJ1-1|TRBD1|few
CASSPWAGGHTEAFF
TGTGCCAGCTCACCCTGGGCAGGGGGCCACACTGAAGCTTTCTTT
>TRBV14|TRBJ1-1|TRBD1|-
CASSHRTGWNTEAFF
TGTGCCAGCAGCCACCGGACAGGGTGGAACACTGAAGCTTTCTTT
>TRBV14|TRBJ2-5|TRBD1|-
CASSLDRVTQYF
TGTGCCAGCAGCCTTGACAGGGTCACCCAGTACTTC
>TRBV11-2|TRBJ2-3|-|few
CASSLIRVDTQYF
TGTGCCAGCAGCTTAATAAGGGTAGATACGCAGTATTTT
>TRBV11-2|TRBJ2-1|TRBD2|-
CASSSSSTSGALNEQFF
TGTGCCAGCAGCTCATCCTCGACTAGCGGGGCCCTCAATGAGCAGTTCTTC
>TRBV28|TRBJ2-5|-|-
CASSLNPQYF
TGTGCCAGCAGTTTGAACCCCCAGTACTTC
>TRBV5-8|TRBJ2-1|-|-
CASSLGTLLSSYNEQFF
TGTGCCAGCAGCTTGGGGACATTACTGAGCTCCTACAATGAGCAGTTCTTC
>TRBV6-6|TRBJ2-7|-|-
CASRDYEQYF
TGTGCCAGCAGGGACTACGAGCAGTACTTC
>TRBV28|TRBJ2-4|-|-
CASSLRGRLENIQYF
TGTGCCAGCAGTTTAAGGGGGAGGCTTGAAAACATTCAGTACTTC
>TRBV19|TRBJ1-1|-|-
CASSIRENTEAFF
TGTGCCAGTAGTATTAGGGAGAACACTGAAGCTTTCTTT
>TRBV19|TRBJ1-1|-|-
CASSMGVASEAFF
TGTGCCAGTAGTATGGGAGTGGCCTCTGAAGCTTTCTTT
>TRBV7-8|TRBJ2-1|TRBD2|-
CASSLLAGGYYNEQFF
TGTGCCAGCAGCTTACTAGCGGGGGGATACTACAATGAGCAGTTCTTC
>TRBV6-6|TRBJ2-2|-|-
CASSTDLVTGELFF
TGTGCCAGCAGTACAGATCTTGTGACCGGGGAGCTGTTTTTT
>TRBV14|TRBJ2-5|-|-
CASSRGRGSQETQYF
TGTGCCAGCAGCCGGGGGCGGGGGTCACAAGAGACCCAGTACTTC
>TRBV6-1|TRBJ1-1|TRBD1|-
CASSEAWGTGRTSEAFF
TGTGCCAGCAGTGAAGCTTGGGGGACAGGGCGAACGTCTGAAGCTTTCTTT
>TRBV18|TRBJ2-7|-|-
CASSPPGRAYEQYF
TGTGCCAGCTCCCCTCCGGGACGGGCCTACGAGCAGTACTTC
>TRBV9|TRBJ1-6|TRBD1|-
CASSAKGQGFTPLHF
TGTGCCAGCAGCGCGAAGGGACAGGGGTTTACACCCCTCCACTTT
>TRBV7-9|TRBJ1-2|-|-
CASSSSTETNYGYTF
TGTGCCAGCAGCTCTTCGACAGAAACGAACTATGGCTACACCTTC